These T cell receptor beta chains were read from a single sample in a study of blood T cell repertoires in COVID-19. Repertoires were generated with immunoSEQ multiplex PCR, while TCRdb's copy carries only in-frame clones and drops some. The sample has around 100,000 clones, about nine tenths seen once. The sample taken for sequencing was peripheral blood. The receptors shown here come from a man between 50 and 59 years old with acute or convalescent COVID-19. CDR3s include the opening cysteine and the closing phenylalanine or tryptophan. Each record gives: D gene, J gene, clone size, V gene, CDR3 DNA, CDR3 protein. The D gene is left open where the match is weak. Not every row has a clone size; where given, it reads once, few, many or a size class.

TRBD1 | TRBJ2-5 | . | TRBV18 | TGTGCCAGCTCAACTCGGACAGGGGGCTACCAAGAGACCCAGTACTTC | CASSTRTGGYQETQYF
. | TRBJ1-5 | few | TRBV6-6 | TGTGCCAGCAGTCTCGATCGGCCCGGCGGGAGCCAGCCCCAGCATTTT | CASSLDRPGGSQPQHF
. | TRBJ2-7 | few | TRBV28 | TGTGCCAGCAGCATAGACAGGTACTCCTACGAGCAGTACTTC | CASSIDRYSYEQYF
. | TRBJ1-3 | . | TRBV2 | TGTGCCAGCAGTGAATCAGGTCCATCCGGCTCTGGAAACACCATATATTTT | CASSESGPSGSGNTIYF
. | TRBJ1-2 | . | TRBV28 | TGTGCCAGCAGGGGAACCGGGACATACTATGGCTACACCTTC | CASRGTGTYYGYTF
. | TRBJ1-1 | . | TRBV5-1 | TGCGCCAGCAGCTTGGACAGTAATCCGAACACTGAAGCTTTCTTT | CASSLDSNPNTEAFF
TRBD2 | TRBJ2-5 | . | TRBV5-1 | TGCGCCAGCAGCTTGCAGGGGACTAGCTGGGAGACCCAGTACTTC | CASSLQGTSWETQYF
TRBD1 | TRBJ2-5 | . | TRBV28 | TGTGCCAGCACCCCAGGGGGTAAACAAGAGACCCAGTACTTC | CASTPGGKQETQYF
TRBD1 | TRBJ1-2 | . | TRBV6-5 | TGTGCCAGCAGCGACAGGGGCGATAACTATGGCTACACCTTC | CASSDRGDNYGYTF
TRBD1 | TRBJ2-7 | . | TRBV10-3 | TGTGCCATCAGTGAGTCGACAGGGGGCCTCCCGCAGTACTTC | CAISESTGGLPQYF
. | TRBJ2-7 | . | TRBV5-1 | TGCGCCAGCAGCTCTAACTACGAGCAGTACTTC | CASSSNYEQYF
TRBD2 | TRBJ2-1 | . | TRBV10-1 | TGCGCCAGCAGCCCACCGGGACTAGCGGGAGTTAACAATGAGCAGTTCTTC | CASSPPGLAGVNNEQFF
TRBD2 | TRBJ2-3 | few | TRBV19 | TGTGCCACTACCCGGCGGGGGGCAACAGATACGCAGTATTTT | CATTRRGATDTQYF
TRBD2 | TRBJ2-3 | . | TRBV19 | TGTGCCAGTAGTAAGGCTAGCGGGCAAGATACGCAGTATTTT | CASSKASGQDTQYF
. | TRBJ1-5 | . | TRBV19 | TGTGCCAGTAGTATAGGGGCCCCCAGTAATCAGCCCCAGCATTTT | CASSIGAPSNQPQHF
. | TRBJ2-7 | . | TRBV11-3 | TGTGCCAGCAGCACAGTATCCTACGAGCAGTACTTC | CASSTVSYEQYF
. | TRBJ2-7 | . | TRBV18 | TGTGCCAGCTCACCGAGCCGGGTTACCGCCGAGCAGTACTTC | CASSPSRVTAEQYF
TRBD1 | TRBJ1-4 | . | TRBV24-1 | TGTGCCACCAGTGATTCCGGGACAGGCATCGAAAAACTGTTTTTT | CATSDSGTGIEKLFF
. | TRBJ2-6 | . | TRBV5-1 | TGCGCCAGCAGCTTGATGGGTAGCGCCAGCTCTGGGGCCAACGTCCTGACTTTC | CASSLMGSASSGANVLTF
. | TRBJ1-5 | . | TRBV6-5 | TGTGCCAGCAGTTACTCGGACGGGGAATCAGCCCAGCATTTT | CASSYSDGESAQHF
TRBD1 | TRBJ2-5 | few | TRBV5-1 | TGCGCCAGCAGCACTCGGACAGGGATTAGTGAGTACTTC | CASSTRTGISEYF
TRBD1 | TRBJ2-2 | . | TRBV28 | TGTGCCAGTCGGGACAGCCGAAACCAGAACACCGGGGAGCTGTTTTTT | CASRDSRNQNTGELFF
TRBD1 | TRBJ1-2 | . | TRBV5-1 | TGCGCCAGCAGTCGGGACAGCAACTATGGCTACACCTTC | CASSRDSNYGYTF
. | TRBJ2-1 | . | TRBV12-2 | TGTGCAAGTCGCTCGGTTCTGGTGCGCGCGGCTAGGTACAATGAGCAGTTCTTC | CASRSVLVRAARYNEQFF
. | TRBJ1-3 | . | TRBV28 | TGTGCCAGCCGCCCCCTGGGGCAGGGAAAAGGCGGAAACACCATATATTTT | CASRPLGQGKGGNTIYF
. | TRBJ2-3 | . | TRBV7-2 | TGTGCCAGCAGCCGTCCCCTGGTAGCTGATACGCAGTATTTT | CASSRPLVADTQYF
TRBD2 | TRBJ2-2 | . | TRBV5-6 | TGTGCCAGCAGCTTGGTTGGCAGCGGGGCCGGGGAGCTGTTTTTT | CASSLVGSGAGELFF
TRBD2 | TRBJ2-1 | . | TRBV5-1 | TGCGCCAGCAGCCCCACCCTTAGCGGGAGGCGCAATGAGCAGTTCTTC | CASSPTLSGRRNEQFF
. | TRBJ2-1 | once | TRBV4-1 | TGCGCCAGCAGCCAAGATATGGGCCGGAATGAGCAGTTCTTC | CASSQDMGRNEQFF
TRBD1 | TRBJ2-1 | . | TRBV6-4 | TGTGCCAGCAGTTCCGGGACAGGGGAGTCCTACAATGAGCAGTTCTTC | CASSSGTGESYNEQFF
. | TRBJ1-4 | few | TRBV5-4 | TGTGCCAGCAGCCTGAAGGACGGACTTAATGAAAAACTGTTTTTT | CASSLKDGLNEKLFF
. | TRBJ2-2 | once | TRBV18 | TGTGCCAGCTCACCTCCCTCCGCGCGGGAGCTGTTTTTT | CASSPPSARELFF
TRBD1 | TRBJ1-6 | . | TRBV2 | TGTGCCAGCAGTTTATGGACAGGGGGTAATTCACCCCTCCACTTT | CASSLWTGGNSPLHF
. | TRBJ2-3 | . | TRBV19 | TGTGCCAGTAGTATGGGGGGGGCAGCGCAGTATTTT | CASSMGGAAQYF
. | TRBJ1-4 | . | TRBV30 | TGTGCCTGGAGTTTAGGGAAGGGGAATGAAAAACTGTTTTTT | CAWSLGKGNEKLFF
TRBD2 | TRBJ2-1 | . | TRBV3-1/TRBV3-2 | TGTGCCAGCAGCGACACCGGGACTAGCATTTACAATGAGCAGTTCTTC | CASSDTGTSIYNEQFF
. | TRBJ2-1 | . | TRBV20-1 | TGCAGTGTGAAGCCTTTGAATGAGCAGTTCTTC | CSVKPLNEQFF
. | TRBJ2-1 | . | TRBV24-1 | TGTGCCACCAGTGATCCACGACAGGTTGGGAGCGGGGACTACAATGAGCAGTTCTTC | CATSDPRQVGSGDYNEQFF
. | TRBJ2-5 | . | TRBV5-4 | TGTGCCAGCAGCTCGAGGCGGGTTCAGGAGACCCAGTACTTC | CASSSRRVQETQYF
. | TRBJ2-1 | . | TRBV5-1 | TGCGCCAGCAGCTTGTCGCCCGGTGGCAATGAGCAGTTCTTC | CASSLSPGGNEQFF
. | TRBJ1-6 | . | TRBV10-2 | TGCGCCAGCAGTGCCCGGGGGAATTCACCCCTCCACTTT | CASSARGNSPLHF
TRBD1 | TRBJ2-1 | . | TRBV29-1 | TGCAGCGCTTCGGGACAGGGGGGAAATGAGCAGTTCTTC | CSASGQGGNEQFF
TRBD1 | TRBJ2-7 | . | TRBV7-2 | TGTGCCAGCAGCCTTCGGACAGGGAGGTACGAGCAGTACTTC | CASSLRTGRYEQYF
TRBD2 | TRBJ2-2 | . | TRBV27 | TGTGCCAGCAGTCCCAAGACTAGCGGGAACACCGGGGAGCTGTTTTTT | CASSPKTSGNTGELFF